This T cell receptor beta chain was profiled in a study of blood T cell repertoires in COVID-19 (dated by TCRdb to about 2020). As for the study more broadly: Collaborator samples came from the United States, Italy and Spain and covered acute and convalescent phases of COVID-19. The dataset comprised deeply sampled blood TCRbeta repertoires from subjects exposed to, actively infected with, or recovered from COVID-19. Samples were obtained from the ongoing ImmuneRACE study (first 160 participants) and from over 1,000 subjects provided by 6 global collaborators. The sample metadata nearly always contained a de-identified subject ID, COVID-19 status, age in years and sex. The repertoires were released in a freely available public database intended as a resource for research on the immune response to SARS-CoV-2. The material from the prospective study consisted of cDNA or gDNA derived from T cells, B-cell-depleted T cells, or PBMCs. Where HLA class I and class II types were available, the types were taken from metadata supplied by the sample provider, not from assay-based typing.

The paper as a whole reports these results and caveats: How much clinical and demographic metadata was included differed by source and by participant, and the metadata was provided uncurated.

Reading the germline V gene gives CDR1 KGHSH and CDR2 LQKENI. Its CDR3 holds 15 amino acids, cysteine through phenylalanine. Only the CDR3 region is kept as DNA, spanning 45 bases read in frame from base 1. V is pared back by 3 bases and J by 5 bases, with 16 bases lying between the germline termini. About this clone: Its binding antigen is unknown. No much larger clonotype is one base removed from it; base qualities were not supplied.

Each collaborating institution followed its own protocols to collect whole blood in K2EDTA tubes. For TCRbeta analysis, collaborator samples were shipped as frozen whole blood, as isolated PBMCs, or as DNA extracted from either sample type. The immunoSEQ Assay, a bias-controlled multiplex PCR, was used to amplify TCRbeta CDR3 regions from genomic DNA. Per the original workflow: The number of nucleated cells in each sample was estimated from the amplification of reference gene primers within the assay. To quantify the absolute abundance of each unique TCRbeta CDR3 rearrangement, sequence reads were collapsed and filtered. For each sample, productive Simpson clonality was calculated by taking the square root of Simpson's diversity index across productive rearrangements. This is the immuneACCESS table as TCRdb keeps it, with only in-frame sequences that have V and J called. A part of the clones is gone; compared with another copy, unresolved V genes explain less than half, and the rest is unexplained. V, J and clone size derive from that table, while D and trimming were established from the DNA sequence. The sample table lists tens of thousands of clones, 70% to 90% of them with a count of one. The ten largest clones add up to approximately 35% of the sample.

The sequencing input was peripheral blood. The chain joins TRBV18 to TRBJ1-1, with the D gene too uncertain to name. The TCR was taken from an older man with acute or convalescent COVID-19. The DNA sequence reads TGTGCCAGCTCACCGGAATCCGCGGGATTAACTGAAGCTTTCTTT. This yields the protein CASSPESAGLTEAFF.